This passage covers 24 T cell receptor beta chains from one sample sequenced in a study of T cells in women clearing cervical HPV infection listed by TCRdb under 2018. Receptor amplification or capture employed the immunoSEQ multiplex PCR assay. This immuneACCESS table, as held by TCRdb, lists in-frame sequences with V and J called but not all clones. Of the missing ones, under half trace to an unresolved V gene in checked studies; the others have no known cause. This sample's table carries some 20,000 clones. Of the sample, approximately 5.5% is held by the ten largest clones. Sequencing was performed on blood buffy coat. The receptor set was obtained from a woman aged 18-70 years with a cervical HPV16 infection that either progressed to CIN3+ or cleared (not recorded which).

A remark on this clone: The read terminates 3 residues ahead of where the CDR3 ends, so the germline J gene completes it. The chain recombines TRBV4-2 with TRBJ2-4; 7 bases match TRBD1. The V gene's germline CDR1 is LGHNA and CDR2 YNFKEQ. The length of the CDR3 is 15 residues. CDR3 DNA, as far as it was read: TGTGCCAGCAGCCAAGATAACACAGGGGACGATGGT. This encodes CASSQDNTGDDG. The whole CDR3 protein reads CASSQDNTGDDGQYF.

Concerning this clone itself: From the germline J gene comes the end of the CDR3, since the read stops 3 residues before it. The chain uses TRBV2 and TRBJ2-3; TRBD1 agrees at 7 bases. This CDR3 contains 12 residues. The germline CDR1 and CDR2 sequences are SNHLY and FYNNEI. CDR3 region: CASSDQGETQYF. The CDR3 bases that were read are TGTGCCAGCAGTGACCAGGGGGAGACG.

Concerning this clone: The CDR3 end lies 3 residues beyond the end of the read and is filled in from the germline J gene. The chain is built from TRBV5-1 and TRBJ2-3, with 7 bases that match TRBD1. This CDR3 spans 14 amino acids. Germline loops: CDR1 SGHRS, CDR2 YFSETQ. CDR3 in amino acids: CASSLGGGGQPQYF. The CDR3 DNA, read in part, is TGCGCCAGCAGCTTGGGAGGGGGCGGTCAGCCG.

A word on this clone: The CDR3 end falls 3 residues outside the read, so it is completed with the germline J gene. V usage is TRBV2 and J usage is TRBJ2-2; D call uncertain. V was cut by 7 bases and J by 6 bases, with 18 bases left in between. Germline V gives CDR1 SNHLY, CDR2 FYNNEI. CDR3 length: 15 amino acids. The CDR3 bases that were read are TGTGCCAGCACTTATTCAGGAGTTAAGGCCGGGGAG. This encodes CASTYSGVKAGE. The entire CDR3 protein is CASTYSGVKAGELFF.

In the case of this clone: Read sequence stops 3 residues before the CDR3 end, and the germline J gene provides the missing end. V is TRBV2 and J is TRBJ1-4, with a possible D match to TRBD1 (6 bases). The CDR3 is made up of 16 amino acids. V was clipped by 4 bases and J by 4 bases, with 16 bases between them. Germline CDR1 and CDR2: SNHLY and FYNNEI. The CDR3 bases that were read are TGTGCCAGCAGTGTATGGCTTGGACAGCATAATGAAAAA. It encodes CASSVWLGQHNEK. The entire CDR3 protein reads CASSVWLGQHNEKLFF. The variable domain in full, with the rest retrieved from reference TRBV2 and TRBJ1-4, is EPEVTQTPSHQVTQMGQEVILRCVPISNHLYFYWYRQILGQKVEFLVSFYNNEISEKSEIFDDQFSVERPDGSNFTLKIRSTKLEDSAMYFCASSVWLGQHNEKLFFGSGTQLSVL.

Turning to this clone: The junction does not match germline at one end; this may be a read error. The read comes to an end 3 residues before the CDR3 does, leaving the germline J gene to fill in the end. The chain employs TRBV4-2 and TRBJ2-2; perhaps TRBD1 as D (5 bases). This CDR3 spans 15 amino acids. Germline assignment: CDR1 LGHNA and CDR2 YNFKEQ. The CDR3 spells CASSPVRTSNEKLFF. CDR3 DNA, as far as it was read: TGCGCCAGCAGCCCCGTACGGACATCGAATGAAAAG.

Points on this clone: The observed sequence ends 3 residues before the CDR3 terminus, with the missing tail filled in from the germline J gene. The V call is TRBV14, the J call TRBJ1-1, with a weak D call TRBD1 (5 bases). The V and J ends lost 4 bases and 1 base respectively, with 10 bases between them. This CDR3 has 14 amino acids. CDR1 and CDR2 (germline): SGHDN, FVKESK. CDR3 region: CASSPGARNTEAFF. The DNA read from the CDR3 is TGTGCCAGCAGCCCTGGGGCCCGGAACACTGAA.

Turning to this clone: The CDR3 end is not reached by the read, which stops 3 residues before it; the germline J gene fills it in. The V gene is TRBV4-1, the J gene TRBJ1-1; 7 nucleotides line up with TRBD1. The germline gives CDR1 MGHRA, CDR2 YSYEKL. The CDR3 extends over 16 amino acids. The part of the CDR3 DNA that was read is TGCGCCAGCAGCGGGCGGACAGGAGAATCCCGCGTGGCA. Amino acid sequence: CASSGRTGESRVA. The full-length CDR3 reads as CASSGRTGESRVAAFF.

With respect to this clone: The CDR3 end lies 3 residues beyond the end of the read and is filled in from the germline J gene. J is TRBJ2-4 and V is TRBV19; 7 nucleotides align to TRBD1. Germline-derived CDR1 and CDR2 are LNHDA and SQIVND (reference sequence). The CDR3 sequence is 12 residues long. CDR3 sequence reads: CASSTGGYGQYF. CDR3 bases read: TGTGCCAGTAGTACAGGGGGTTATGGT.

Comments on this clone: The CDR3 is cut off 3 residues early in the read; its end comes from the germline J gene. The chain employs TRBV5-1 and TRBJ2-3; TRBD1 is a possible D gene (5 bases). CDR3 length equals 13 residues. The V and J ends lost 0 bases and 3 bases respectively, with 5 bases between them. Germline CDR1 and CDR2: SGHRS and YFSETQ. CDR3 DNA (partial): TGCGCCAGCAGCTTGGCAGGGACAGATACG. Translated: CASSLAGTDT. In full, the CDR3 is CASSLAGTDTQYF.

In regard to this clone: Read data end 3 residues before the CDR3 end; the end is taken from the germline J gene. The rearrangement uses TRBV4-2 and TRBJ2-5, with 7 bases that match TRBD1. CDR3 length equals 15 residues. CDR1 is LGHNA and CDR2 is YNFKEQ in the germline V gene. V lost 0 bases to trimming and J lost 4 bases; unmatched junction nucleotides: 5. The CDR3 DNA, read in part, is TGTGCCAGCAGCCAAGAACCGACAGGGCCAGAGACC. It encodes CASSQEPTGPET. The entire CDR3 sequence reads CASSQEPTGPETQYF.

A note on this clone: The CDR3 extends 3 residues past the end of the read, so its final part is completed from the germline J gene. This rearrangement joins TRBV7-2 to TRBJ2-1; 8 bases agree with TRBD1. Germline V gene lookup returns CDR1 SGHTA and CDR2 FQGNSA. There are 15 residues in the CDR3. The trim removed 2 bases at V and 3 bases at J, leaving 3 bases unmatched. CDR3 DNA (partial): TGTGCCAGCAGCTTAAGGACAGGGTTCTACAATGAG. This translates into CASSLRTGFYNE. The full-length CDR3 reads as CASSLRTGFYNEQFF.

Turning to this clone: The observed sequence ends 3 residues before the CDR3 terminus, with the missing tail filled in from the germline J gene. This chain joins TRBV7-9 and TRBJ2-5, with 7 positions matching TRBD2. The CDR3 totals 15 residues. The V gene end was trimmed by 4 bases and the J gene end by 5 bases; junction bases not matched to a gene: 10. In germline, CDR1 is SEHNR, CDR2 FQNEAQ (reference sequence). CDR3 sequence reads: CASSSGGKSRETQYF. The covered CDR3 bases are TGTGCCAGCAGCTCGGGGGGTAAGAGTAGGGAGACC.

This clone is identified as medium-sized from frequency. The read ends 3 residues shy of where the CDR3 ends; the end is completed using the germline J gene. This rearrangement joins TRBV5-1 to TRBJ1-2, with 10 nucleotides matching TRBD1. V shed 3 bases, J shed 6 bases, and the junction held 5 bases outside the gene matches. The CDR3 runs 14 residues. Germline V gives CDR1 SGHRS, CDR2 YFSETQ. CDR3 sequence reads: CASSSTGTGDGYTF. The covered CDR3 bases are TGCGCCAGCAGCTCCACCGGGACAGGGGATGGC.

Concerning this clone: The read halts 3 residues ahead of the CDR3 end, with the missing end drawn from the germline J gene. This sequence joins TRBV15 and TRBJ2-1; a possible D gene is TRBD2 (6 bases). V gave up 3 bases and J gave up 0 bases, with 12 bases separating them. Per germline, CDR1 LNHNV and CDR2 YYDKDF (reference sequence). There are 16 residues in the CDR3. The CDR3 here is CATSSPSGFSYNEQFF. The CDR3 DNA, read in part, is TGTGCCACCAGCAGTCCCAGCGGGTTCTCCTACAATGAG.

The CDR3 protein is CASRMGAVTEAFF. CDR3 DNA (partial): TGCGCCAGCAGGATGGGGGCTGTCACTGAA. The chain combines TRBV5-1 with TRBJ1-1, with TRBD1 as a possible D gene (6 bases). The DNA ends 3 residues before the CDR3 does, and the rest of the CDR3 is filled in from the germline J gene. CDR1 and CDR2 from the germline V gene are SGHRS and YFSETQ. Trimming removed 5 bases from V and 4 bases from J, with 12 bases in between. This CDR3 has 13 residues. The complete variable domain, with remaining parts taken from reference TRBV5-1 and TRBJ1-1, reads KAGVTQTPRYLIKTRGQQVTLSCSPISGHRSVSWYQQTPGQGLQFLFEYFSETQRNKGNFPGRFSGRQFSNSRSEMNVSTLELGDSALYLCASRMGAVTEAFFGQGTRLTVV.

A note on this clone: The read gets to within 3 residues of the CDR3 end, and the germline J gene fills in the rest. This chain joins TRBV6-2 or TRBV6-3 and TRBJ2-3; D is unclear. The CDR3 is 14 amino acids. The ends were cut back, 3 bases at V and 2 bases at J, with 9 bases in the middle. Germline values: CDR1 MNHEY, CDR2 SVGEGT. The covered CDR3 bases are TGTGCCAGCAGTTATTTTACAAACACAGATACG. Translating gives CASSYFTNTDT. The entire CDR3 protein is CASSYFTNTDTQYF.

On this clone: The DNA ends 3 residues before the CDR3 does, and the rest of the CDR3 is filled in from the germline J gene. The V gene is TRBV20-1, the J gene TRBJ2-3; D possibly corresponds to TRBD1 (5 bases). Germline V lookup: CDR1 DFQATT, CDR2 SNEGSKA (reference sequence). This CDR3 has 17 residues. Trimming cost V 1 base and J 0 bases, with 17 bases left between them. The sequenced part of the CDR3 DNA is TGCAGTGCTAGAGGACAGACTCTTCCAATTAGCACAGATACG. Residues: CSARGQTLPISTDT. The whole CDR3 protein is CSARGQTLPISTDTQYF.

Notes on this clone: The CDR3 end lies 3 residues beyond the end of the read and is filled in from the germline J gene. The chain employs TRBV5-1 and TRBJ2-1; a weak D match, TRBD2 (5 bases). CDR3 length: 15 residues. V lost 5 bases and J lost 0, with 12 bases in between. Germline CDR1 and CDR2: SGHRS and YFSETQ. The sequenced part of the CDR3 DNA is TGCGCCAGCAGTCCGGAGGCAGGCTCCTACAATGAG. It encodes CASSPEAGSYNE. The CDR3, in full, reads CASSPEAGSYNEQFF. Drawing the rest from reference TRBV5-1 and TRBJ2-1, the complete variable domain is KAGVTQTPRYLIKTRGQQVTLSCSPISGHRSVSWYQQTPGQGLQFLFEYFSETQRNKGNFPGRFSGRQFSNSRSEMNVSTLELGDSALYLCASSPEAGSYNEQFFGPGTRLTVL.

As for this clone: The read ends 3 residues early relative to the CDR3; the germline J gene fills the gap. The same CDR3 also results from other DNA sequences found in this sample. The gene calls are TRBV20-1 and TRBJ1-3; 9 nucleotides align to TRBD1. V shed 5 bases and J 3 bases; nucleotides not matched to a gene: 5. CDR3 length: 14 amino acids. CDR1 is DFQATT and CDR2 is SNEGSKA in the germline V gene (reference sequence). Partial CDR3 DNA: TGCAGTGCTGCACAGGGGGCAGTTGGAAACACC. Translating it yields CSAAQGAVGNT. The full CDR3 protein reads CSAAQGAVGNTIYF.

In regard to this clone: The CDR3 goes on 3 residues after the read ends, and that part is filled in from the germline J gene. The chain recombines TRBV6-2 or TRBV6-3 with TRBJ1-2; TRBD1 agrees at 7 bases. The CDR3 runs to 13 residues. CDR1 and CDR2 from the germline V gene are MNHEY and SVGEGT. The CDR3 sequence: CASIGDSYNDYTF. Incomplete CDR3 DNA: TGTGCCAGCATCGGGGACAGCTACAATGAC.

This CDR3 reads CASSIGGYNDYTF. Incomplete CDR3 DNA: TGTGCCAGCTCAATCGGGGGGTACAATGAC. The rearrangement joins TRBV18 to TRBJ1-2; D might be TRBD1 (5 bases). The CDR3 end falls 3 residues outside the read, so it is completed with the germline J gene. Germline V gene lookup returns CDR1 KGHSH and CDR2 LQKENI. The length of the CDR3 is 13 residues.

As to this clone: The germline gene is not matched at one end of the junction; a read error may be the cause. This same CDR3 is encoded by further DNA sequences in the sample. CDR3 sequence: CASSQHPGQGAGGYTF. Incomplete CDR3 DNA: TGCGCCAGCAGCCAACACCCGGGACAGGGGGCCGGTGGC. The rearrangement uses TRBV4-2 and TRBJ1-2, with TRBD1 identical over 12 bases. The CDR3 goes on 3 residues after the read ends, and that part is filled in from the germline J gene. Germline lookup yields CDR1 LGHNA and CDR2 YNFKEQ. The CDR3 sequence is 16 residues long.

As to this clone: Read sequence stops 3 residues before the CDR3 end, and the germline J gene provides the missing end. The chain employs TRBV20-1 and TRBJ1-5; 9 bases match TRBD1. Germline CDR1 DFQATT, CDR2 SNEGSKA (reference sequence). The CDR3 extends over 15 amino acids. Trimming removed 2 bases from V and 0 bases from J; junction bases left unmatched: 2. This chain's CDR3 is CSARKQGASNQPQHF. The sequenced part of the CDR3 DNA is TGCAGTGCTAGAAAACAGGGGGCTAGCAATCAGCCC.